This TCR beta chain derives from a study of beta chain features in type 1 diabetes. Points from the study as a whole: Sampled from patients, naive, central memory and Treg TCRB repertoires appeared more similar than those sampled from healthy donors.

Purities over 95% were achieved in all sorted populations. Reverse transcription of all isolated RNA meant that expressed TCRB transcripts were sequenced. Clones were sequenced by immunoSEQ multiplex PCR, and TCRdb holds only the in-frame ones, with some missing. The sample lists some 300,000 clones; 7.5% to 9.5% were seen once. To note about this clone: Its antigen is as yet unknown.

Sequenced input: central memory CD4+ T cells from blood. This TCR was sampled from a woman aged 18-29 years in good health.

The CDR3 loop reads CASSSGGRVGATGELFF. CDR3 nucleotides: TGTGCCAGCAGCTCAGGGGGCAGGGTCGGTGCCACCGGGGAGCTGTTTTTT. The chain joins TRBV7-8 to TRBJ2-2; 8 bases fit TRBD1. V lost 4 bases to trimming and J lost 4 bases; unmatched junction nucleotides: 11. The CDR3 covers 17 residues. Per the germline V gene, CDR1 is SGHVS and CDR2 is FQNEAQ. Using reference TRBV7-8 and TRBJ2-2 for the parts outside the CDR3, the full variable domain is GAGVSQSPRYKVAKRGQDVALRCDPISGHVSLFWYQQALGQGPEFLTYFQNEAQLDKSGLPSDRFFAERPEGSVSTLKIQRTQQEDSAVYLCASSSGGRVGATGELFFGEGSRLTVL.